The rows below give T cell receptor beta chains drawn from one sample of a study of cytomegalovirus exposure and HLA in healthy donors. The assay was immunoSEQ multiplex PCR, and TCRdb's table has in-frame clones only and misses some. The sample yields about 130,000 clones, roughly 89% seen once. Sample: PBMCs. The receptors shown here come from a woman aged 18-30 years in good health and CMV-seronegative. CDR3s include the opening cysteine and the closing phenylalanine or tryptophan. A D gene is named only where the DNA matches it firmly. Clone size is shown for a subset of rows, as once, few, many or a class of expanded clone.

d_gene | j_gene | abundance | v_gene | CDR3nt | CDR3aa
TRBD1 | TRBJ2-7 | . | TRBV6-1 | TGTGCCGTAACCGGGACAGGGGCCTACGAGCAGTACTTC | CAVTGTGAYEQYF
. | TRBJ2-5 | . | TRBV18 | TGTGCCAGCTCCCCGCCCCCCGCGAGTGAGACCCAGTACTTC | CASSPPPASETQYF
. | TRBJ2-1 | . | TRBV9 | TGTGCCCCAGTGGCTCGAACGGGAGTGGCGAATGAGCAGTTCTTC | CAPVARTGVANEQFF
TRBD1 | TRBJ2-7 | . | TRBV7-9 | TGTGCCAGCAGCCTGGGACAGCCGCCTCGCGAGCAGTACTTC | CASSLGQPPREQYF
TRBD1 | TRBJ2-1 | once | TRBV29-1 | TGCAGCGTTGAAGATCAGGGGGACAATGAGCAGTTCTTC | CSVEDQGDNEQFF
. | TRBJ1-3 | . | TRBV4-1 | TGCGCCAGCAGCCCCCTGGGGGGAGGAGGAAACACCATATATTTT | CASSPLGGGGNTIYF
TRBD1 | TRBJ2-5 | . | TRBV2 | TGTGCCAGCAGGACAGGGGAAAGGGAGACCCAGTACTTC | CASRTGERETQYF
. | TRBJ2-5 | once | TRBV11-3 | TGTGCCAGCAGGGATAGACAGAAAGAGACCCAGTACTTC | CASRDRQKETQYF
. | TRBJ2-1 | once | TRBV27 | TGTGCCAGCAGTACAGCACAGGGAAAGGGGTCCTACAATGAGCAGTTCTTC | CASSTAQGKGSYNEQFF
TRBD2 | TRBJ2-1 | . | TRBV5-1 | TGCGCCAGCAGCTTGGGGACTAGCGGGTGGGAGTTCTTC | CASSLGTSGWEFF
TRBD1 | TRBJ1-5 | once | TRBV30 | TGTGCCTGGGGCGGGACAGCTAATCAGCCCCAGCATTTT | CAWGGTANQPQHF
. | TRBJ2-7 | . | TRBV4-1 | TGCGCCAGCAGCCAACTAATCGACAGGACCCTCTCCTACGAGCAGTACTTC | CASSQLIDRTLSYEQYF
. | TRBJ1-3 | . | TRBV29-1 | TGCAGCGCCGGGGACACTGGCTCTGGAAACACCATATATTTT | CSAGDTGSGNTIYF
. | TRBJ2-7 | . | TRBV6-5 | TGTGCCAGCACCAACCCTTGGGAGAGGGAGCAGTACTTC | CASTNPWEREQYF
. | TRBJ1-1 | once | TRBV7-2 | TGTGCCAGCAGCCGCCAAAGTGGGCTCTTTGGAGCTTTCTTT | CASSRQSGLFGAFF
. | TRBJ1-1 | . | TRBV6-5 | TGTGCCAGCAGTTACAGTTGGTCGGGGGATCGCACTGAAGCTTTCTTT | CASSYSWSGDRTEAFF
. | TRBJ2-2 | . | TRBV6-5 | TGTGCCAGCAGTTACTCGGACACCCCGAACACCGGGGAGCTGTTTTTT | CASSYSDTPNTGELFF
TRBD2 | TRBJ2-2 | . | TRBV29-1 | TGCAGCGCCCTCCGCGGGGGGGAAAGGGTTGCGGGGCCCGGGGAGCTGTTTTTT | CSALRGGERVAGPGELFF
TRBD2 | TRBJ2-7 | . | TRBV19 | TGTGCCAGTAGACAGACTAGCCGATCTTCCTACGAGCAGTACTTC | CASRQTSRSSYEQYF
. | TRBJ2-1 | . | TRBV19 | TGTGCCGGTCCAGTCGGGTTTGGTGAGCAGTTCTTC | CAGPVGFGEQFF
. | TRBJ1-1 | . | TRBV2 | TGTGCCAGCAGCACCGGGGGTCACAGAGAAGCTTTCTTT | CASSTGGHREAFF
. | TRBJ2-3 | . | TRBV28 | TGTGCCAGCAGCCTAACTGCTAGCACAGATACGCAGTATTTT | CASSLTASTDTQYF
TRBD2 | TRBJ2-1 | . | TRBV4-1 | TGCGCCAGCAGCCCCTTGGGACTAGTAGGCAATGAGCAGTTCTTC | CASSPLGLVGNEQFF
TRBD2 | TRBJ2-1 | once | TRBV5-4 | TGTGCCAGCAGCCTGAGGTTAGGGACTAGCGGGGTCGCCGCCCATGAGCAGTTCTTC | CASSLRLGTSGVAAHEQFF
TRBD1 | TRBJ2-7 | . | TRBV6-5 | TGTGCCAGCAGTTACTCGGGCAGGGGGCATTACGAGCAGTACTTC | CASSYSGRGHYEQYF
TRBD2 | TRBJ2-3 | . | TRBV5-4 | TGTGCCAGCAGCCCCCCCGGACTAGCGGGAAGCACAGATACGCAGTATTTT | CASSPPGLAGSTDTQYF
TRBD1 | TRBJ2-5 | once | TRBV7-9 | TGTGCCAGCAGCACCGGACCGGGACAGCTACGGGAGACCCAGTACTTC | CASSTGPGQLRETQYF
TRBD2 | TRBJ2-1 | . | TRBV19 | TGTGCCAGTAGTATAGGCGCTAGCGGGAGGATAGACAATGAGCAGTTCTTC | CASSIGASGRIDNEQFF
TRBD2 | TRBJ2-7 | . | TRBV4-1 | TGCGCCAGCAGCCAAGGGGAGGGTAGCGCACTCTCCTACGAGCAGTACTTC | CASSQGEGSALSYEQYF
TRBD2 | TRBJ2-1 | . | TRBV9 | TGTGCCAGCAGCGCGCTAGCGGGAGCCGACAATGAGCAGTTCTTC | CASSALAGADNEQFF
. | TRBJ1-1 | . | TRBV6-1 | TGTGCCAGCAGGCAGGAAGTGTTGGTCACTGAAGCTTTCTTT | CASRQEVLVTEAFF
. | TRBJ1-1 | . | TRBV6-1 | TGTGCCAGCAGTGAATTTCAGTCGAACACTGAAGCTTTCTTT | CASSEFQSNTEAFF
TRBD2 | TRBJ2-7 | . | TRBV30 | TGTGCCTGGAGCGTCGGGACTAGTCTCGAGCAGTACTTC | CAWSVGTSLEQYF
TRBD1 | TRBJ2-2 | . | TRBV4-1 | TGCGCCAGCCACAGGGACAGGGGCGTTCCCGGGGAGCTGTTTTTT | CASHRDRGVPGELFF
. | TRBJ1-1 | . | TRBV5-8 | TGTGCCAGCAGCGTAGAGAACACTGAAGCTTTCTTT | CASSVENTEAFF
. | TRBJ2-7 | . | TRBV6-1 | TGTGCCAGCAGGCGAACCCTCGGGAACGAGCAGTACTTC | CASRRTLGNEQYF